The rows below give T cell receptor beta chains drawn from one sample of a study of T cells in Graves' hyperthyroidism and ophthalmopathy. TCRdb re-called the multiplex PCR reads through MiXCR, storing one row per CDR3 protein. The data contain some 800,000 distinct CDR3 sequences, around 39% of them singletons. Sequencing input: blood. The receptors shown here come from a man aged 18 to 30 with Graves' hyperthyroidism. Both conserved end residues are trimmed from each CDR3. Fields, in order: J gene, V gene, CDR3 protein.

TRBJ1-1 | TRBV5-5 | ASSWGQTMNTEAF
TRBJ1-4 | TRBV19 | ASSFRSGRNEKLF
TRBJ2-5 | TRBV4-1 | ASSQFARDKETQY
TRBJ1-5 | TRBV19 | ASSTGMQPQH
TRBJ2-7 | TRBV7-9 | ASSSTDSYEQY
TRBJ1-2 | TRBV20-1 | SAHDRGSYGYT
TRBJ1-2 | TRBV2 | ASSEMRGDGYT
TRBJ2-6 | TRBV7-9 | ASSHPRGAGANVLT
TRBJ1-5 | TRBV15 | ATSILTGGGAQPQH
TRBJ1-2 | TRBV29-1 | SVEGQGISGYT
TRBJ2-7 | TRBV7-8 | ASSLAVLGLAGTFPEQY
TRBJ1-2 | TRBV7-7 | ARSPQGYGYT
TRBJ2-5 | TRBV20-1 | SATGLSETQY
TRBJ1-2 | TRBV19 | ASSISLQGTYGYT
TRBJ2-7 | TRBV10-3 | AISDFRLAGVEQY
TRBJ1-1 | TRBV20-1 | SASWGYTEAF
TRBJ2-2 | TRBV20-1 | SASVRNTGELF
TRBJ2-5 | TRBV11-2 | ASSLNHGLQETQY
TRBJ2-3 | TRBV10-2 | ASSPGQGITDTQY
TRBJ2-7 | TRBV7-2 | ASSLGVGNYEQY
TRBJ1-5 | TRBV11-2 | ASSLGTPGQGLLYQPQH
TRBJ1-1 | TRBV15 | ATSMDKMNTEAF
TRBJ1-4 | TRBV29-1 | SVERPGTGEGKLF
TRBJ2-5 | TRBV20-1 | SASAWETQY
TRBJ1-2 | TRBV2 | ATGGGQGYGYT
TRBJ1-6 | TRBV7-9 | ASSQQGASLLH
TRBJ1-5 | TRBV29-1 | SLGGVGQPQH
TRBJ2-2 | TRBV10-2 | ASSESGRGGELF
TRBJ1-4 | TRBV19 | ASSTLLWDRGRLTNEKLF
TRBJ2-5 | TRBV6-1 | AGGGTGIEETQY
TRBJ2-5 | TRBV29-1 | SVEGHRQETQY
TRBJ1-4 | TRBV20-1 | SATPGTGRTREKLF
TRBJ2-2 | TRBV20-1 | SALERGVGELF
TRBJ2-7 | TRBV7-3 | ASSPQGRDYEQY
TRBJ1-1 | TRBV9 | ASSVYQNTEAF
TRBJ1-1 | TRBV7-9 | ASSFTGSVDTEAF
TRBJ1-5 | TRBV19 | ASSTWDRSNQPQH
TRBJ1-2 | TRBV9 | ASSVAQGYGYT
TRBJ1-6 | TRBV6-5 | ASNDRLGASPLH
TRBJ1-1 | TRBV20-1 | SARGTGVMNTEAF
TRBJ1-5 | TRBV10-3 | ASKGNSNQPQH